The 14 T cell receptor beta chains listed next were all sequenced from one sample in a study of beta chain features in type 1 diabetes. Every isolated RNA sample was fully reverse transcribed, so sequencing captured expressed TCRB transcripts. Repertoires were generated with immunoSEQ multiplex PCR, while TCRdb's copy carries only in-frame clones and drops some. The sample carries a few hundred thousand clones, 9.5% to 13% recorded once. The source material was central memory CD4+ T cells from blood. These receptors were taken from a man in his late teens or twenties in good health.

The rearrangement links TRBV5-1 to TRBJ2-3; 7 bases are a match to TRBD1. Trimming at V came to 4 bases and at J to 4 bases, leaving 9 bases not matched to a gene. The germline V gene has CDR1 SGHRS and CDR2 YFSETQ. CDR3 length: 15 amino acids. CDR3 amino acids: CASSLSPGTADTQYF. In DNA form, the CDR3 reads TGCGCCAGCAGCCTAAGTCCCGGGACAGCAGATACGCAGTATTTT.

This chain uses TRBV25-1 with TRBJ2-1; D perhaps matches TRBD2 (7 bases). Germline lookup yields CDR1 MGHDK and CDR2 SYGVNS. The germline V and J ends were trimmed by 5 bases and 3 bases, with 17 bases remaining between them. This CDR3 has 16 amino acids. The CDR3 DNA follows: TGTGCCAGCAGTACTGGGGGGGCGGGCCTCTACAATGAGCAGTTCTTC. Its protein is CASSTGGAGLYNEQFF.

V gene TRBV18 combines with J gene TRBJ2-3; 10 positions match TRBD2. CDR1 KGHSH and CDR2 LQKENI come from the germline V gene. V trimming: 3 bases; J trimming: 0 bases; junction bases outside the gene matches: 12. The CDR3 sequence is 19 residues long. The CDR3 sequence: CASSPDVGSGRRSTDTQYF. The CDR3 DNA reads TGTGCCAGCTCACCGGATGTTGGTAGCGGGAGGAGGAGCACAGATACGCAGTATTTT.

This clone turned up a few times. The CDR3 DNA sequence: TGTGCCTGGAGTCCCGGGGGACTCTATGGCTACACCTTC. Its translation: CAWSPGGLYGYTF. The chain employs TRBV30 and TRBJ1-2; D may be TRBD1 (5 bases). The CDR3 extends over 13 amino acids. The V gene's germline CDR1 is GTSNPN and CDR2 SVGIG (reference sequence). V gave up 2 bases and J gave up 4 bases, with 11 bases separating them.

This clone has a count of ten or more. This sequence joins TRBV28 and TRBJ1-1; D not resolved. Germline V gene data show CDR1 as MDHEN and CDR2 as SYDVKM. V was cut by 5 bases and J by 10 bases, with 14 bases left in between. This CDR3 spans 12 amino acids. CDR3 in amino acids: CASSPISEAAFF. As DNA, the CDR3 is TGTGCCAGCAGTCCGATTTCGGAGGCAGCTTTCTTT. The full variable domain, its missing parts supplied by reference TRBV28 and TRBJ1-1, is DVKVTQSSRYLVKRTGEKVFLECVQDMDHENMFWYRQDPGLGLRLIYFSYDVKMKEKGDIPEGYSVSREKKERFSLILESASTNQTSMYLCASSPISEAAFFGQGTRLTVV.

This rearrangement joins TRBV19 to TRBJ2-7; D not resolved. The length of the CDR3 is 13 residues. Germline CDR1 is LNHDA and CDR2 is SQIVND (reference sequence). Trimming took 5 bases from V and 0 from J, leaving 8 bases between them. This CDR3 is CASSRRPSYEQYF. CDR3 coding DNA: TGTGCCAGTAGTCGCCGGCCCTCCTACGAGCAGTACTTC.

This clone has a count of ten or more. This chain uses TRBV30 with TRBJ2-1, with D possibly being TRBD2 (6 bases). The CDR3 totals 14 residues. CDR1 is GTSNPN, CDR2 SVGIG, per germline (reference sequence). Trimming cost V 3 bases and J 7 bases, with 16 bases left between them. CDR3 coding DNA: TGTGCCTGGAGCCCTTTCGGGGGTTTTAATGAGCAGTTCTTC. Its translation: CAWSPFGGFNEQFF.

As to this clone: Since a far larger clone is one base different, this is likely a read error. Other DNA sequences from this sample encode an identical CDR3 as well. This chain links TRBV29-1 with TRBJ2-2, with D perhaps TRBD2 (5 bases). Germline values: CDR1 SQVTM, CDR2 ANQGSEA. V was pared by 6 bases and J by 5 bases, with 10 bases between. The CDR3 has 12 residues. The CDR3 reads CSVGAWTGELFF. CDR3 nucleotide sequence: TGCAGCGTGGGAGCGTGGACCGGGGAGCTGTTTTTT.

This clone was counted only a few times. CDR3 protein: CASLPGGYQETQYF. The CDR3 nucleotides read TGTGCCAGCCTCCCAGGGGGTTATCAAGAGACCCAGTACTTC. J is TRBJ2-5 and V is TRBV6-6; 7 bases agree with TRBD1. Germline assignment: CDR1 MNHNY and CDR2 SVGAGI (reference sequence). This CDR3 has 14 residues. With 8 bases clipped from V and 2 bases from J, the junction kept 8 bases outside the gene matches.

The chain links TRBV28 to TRBJ2-5, with 8 bases fitting TRBD2. Germline CDR1 reads MDHEN; CDR2 reads SYDVKM. This CDR3 comprises 16 residues. Trimming cost V 8 bases and J 4 bases; bases outside gene matches: 15. CDR3 residues: CASPPGGGRARETQYF. CDR3 DNA: TGTGCCAGCCCCCCCGGGGGGGGAAGGGCTCGAGAGACCCAGTACTTC. Supplemented by reference TRBV28 and TRBJ2-5, the full variable domain reads DVKVTQSSRYLVKRTGEKVFLECVQDMDHENMFWYRQDPGLGLRLIYFSYDVKMKEKGDIPEGYSVSREKKERFSLILESASTNQTSMYLCASPPGGGRARETQYFGPGTRLLVL.

The chain uses TRBV5-5 and TRBJ2-1; D is perhaps TRBD1 (7 bases). From germline, CDR1 is SGHKS and CDR2 YYEKEE (reference sequence). With 4 bases removed from V and 7 bases from J, the gap between germline ends came to 15 bases. The length of the CDR3 is 14 residues. This CDR3 is CASSMRDSYNEQFF. The CDR3 nucleotides are TGTGCCAGCAGCATGCGGGACAGTTATAATGAGCAGTTCTTC.

A few counts support this clone. This chain joins TRBV29-1 and TRBJ2-3; D tentatively reads TRBD1 or TRBD2 (5 bases each). CDR1 is SQVTM, CDR2 ANQGSEA, per germline. The CDR3 runs 12 residues. V was pared by 4 bases and J by 6 bases, with 11 bases between. As DNA, the CDR3 is TGCAGCGTTGCAGGGAGAAGGGATACGCAGTATTTT. As protein: CSVAGRRDTQYF.

The sample holds a few counts of this clone. Here the CDR3 reads CASSERQRDTEAFF. The CDR3 nucleotides are TGTGCCAGCAGTGAGCGGCAGCGGGACACTGAAGCTTTCTTT. The chain combines TRBV2 with TRBJ1-1; D call uncertain. Deletions cut 3 bases from V and 3 bases from J, with 11 bases between. Germline CDR1 is SNHLY and CDR2 is FYNNEI. CDR3 length equals 14 residues.

In this sample, this clone turned up a few times. The chain carries TRBV6-6 and TRBJ1-1; no clear D. The CDR3 is made up of 13 amino acids. Germline CDR1 is MNHNY and CDR2 is SVGAGI (reference sequence). V was trimmed by 7 bases and J by 9 bases, leaving 18 bases between them. The DNA of the CDR3 is TGTGCCAGCACCTCATTACTGTCGGGGAAAGCTTTCTTT. Its translation: CASTSLLSGKAFF.